These 7 T cell receptor beta chains originate from one sample sequenced in a study of T cells after yellow fever vaccination. TCRdb fed the 5' RACE reads into MiXCR, producing one record per CDR3 protein. The profile shows 510,000 or so distinct CDR3 sequences, about a fifth of them singletons. The sample here was PBMCs, taken 15 days after the yellow fever booster vaccination. These TCRs come from a man aged 25 to 40 who received the YFV17D yellow fever vaccine.

This clonotype was picked up a small number of times. This rearrangement joins TRBV6-5 to TRBJ2-2; 13 bases are shared with TRBD2. The trim removed 2 bases at V and 6 bases at J, leaving 6 bases unmatched. Germline CDR1 MNHEY, CDR2 SVGAGI. This CDR3 comprises 17 residues. The DNA of the CDR3 is TGTGCCAGCAGTTACACCTGGACTAGCGGGAGTTCCGGGGAGCTGTTTTTT. This translates into CASSYTWTSGSSGELFF.

The chain has TRBV20-1 and TRBJ2-2; D unresolved. This CDR3 is built from 12 residues. Germline CDR1 is DFQATT and CDR2 is SNEGSKA (reference sequence). The CDR3 DNA is TGCAGCGGTAGTCGAGTCACCGGGGAGCTGTTTTTT. This translates into CSGSRVTGELFF.

This clonotype turned up a few times. The chain recombines TRBV12-3 or TRBV12-4 with TRBJ1-1; 7 bases fit TRBD1. The V segment lost 3 bases and the J segment 4 bases; nucleotides outside the gene matches: 8. This CDR3 is 15 amino acids long. CDR3 sequence reads: CASSFRTGGGTEAFF. CDR3 DNA sequence: TGTGCCAGCAGTTTTAGGACAGGAGGAGGCACTGAAGCTTTCTTT.

V is TRBV2 and J is TRBJ2-1; the D is unclear. Germline CDR1 SNHLY, CDR2 FYNNEI. With 4 bases removed from V and 4 bases from J, the gap between germline ends came to 5 bases. CDR3 length equals 12 residues. CDR3 in DNA: TGTGCCAGCAGTGGCCGATACAATGAGCAGTTCTTC. As protein: CASSGRYNEQFF.

This rearrangement joins TRBV7-9 to TRBJ2-7; possibly TRBD2 for D (7 bases). Trimming removed 1 base from V and 6 bases from J, with 16 bases in between. This CDR3 region has 15 residues. CDR1 is SEHNR and CDR2 is FQNEAQ in the germline V gene (reference sequence). The CDR3 DNA is TGTGCCAGCAGCTTAGTCGGGGGGCCTAGCGTCGAGCAGTACTTC. Translated: CASSLVGGPSVEQYF.

This clonotype showed up many times. V usage is TRBV5-1 and J usage is TRBJ2-7; 10 bases fit TRBD1. V gave up 0 bases and J gave up 3 bases; unmatched junction bases: 3. This CDR3 contains 15 residues. CDR1 SGHRS and CDR2 YFSETQ come from the germline V gene. DNA of the CDR3: TGCGCCAGCAGCTTGGGACAGGGGGCATTCTACGAGCAGTACTTC. The encoded protein is CASSLGQGAFYEQYF.

This clonotype was observed a handful of times. The chain joins TRBV25-1 to TRBJ2-1; D not resolved. Trimming stripped 8 bases from V and 2 bases from J, with 19 bases between. This CDR3 is 16 amino acids long. Germline CDR1 MGHDK, CDR2 SYGVNS. Here the CDR3 DNA reads TGTGCCAGCTCCCGAATGGATGGACCACCCTACAATGAGCAGTTCTTC. Amino acids: CASSRMDGPPYNEQFF.